The source of this TCR beta chain is a study of cytomegalovirus exposure and HLA in healthy donors. Overall study: The study's early data release held 75 million to 95 million unique TCRs from HLA-typed donors.

The PCR ran on 60 Vbeta and 13 Jbeta primers. Original handling: Per a later analysis, the number of unique TCR beta chains was about 80 million, of which about 11 million were shared. Assay: immunoSEQ multiplex PCR; the TCRdb copy retains only in-frame clones and omits some. V, J and clone size derive from that table, while D and trimming were established from the DNA sequence. Counted here are about 160,000 clones, under 80% occurring once; the ten biggest clones make up around 2%. Germline loops: CDR1 MNHNY, CDR2 SVGAGI (reference sequence). V lost 7 bases, J lost 3 bases, and 6 bases stayed unmatched. CDR3 length: 14 residues. Study-wide results and limits: The listing of some 170 TCR beta chains classed them as cytomegalovirus-associated.

As concerns this clone: Its antigen is not known.

The sample was PBMCs. The sequence came from a female donor in good health and CMV-seronegative. The chain carries TRBV6-6 and TRBJ1-5; TRBD1 matches 7 bases. In DNA form, the CDR3 reads TGTGCCAGCAACGGAGGACAGGCCAATCAGCCCCAGCATTTT. This translates into CASNGGQANQPQHF.